Described below is a single TCR beta chain sequence and its context. As yet, its antigen is unknown. A read error may be the cause here, since a much bigger clone is one base away. The CDR3 contains 15 residues. Germline lookup yields CDR1 SGHRS and CDR2 YFSETQ. The sample belongs to a study of T-cell memory formation after mild COVID-19. Study summary: Each donor largely had its own TCR clusters. Overall study findings and caveats: Later expanders leaned toward CD4+, whereas clones contracting from day 15 to 85 were balanced CD4/CD8. Some SARS-CoV-2-responding clones were already detected in memory before infection.

TCRdb fed the 5' RACE reads into MiXCR, producing one record per CDR3 protein. The profile shows about 110,000 distinct CDR3 sequences, 15% to 20% of them singletons. Material for sequencing was PBMCs or a T cell subset sorted from them (not recorded which). This chain joins TRBV5-1 and TRBJ2-7; TRBD1 matches 8 bases. This clonotype was sampled from a man younger than 35 who had mild COVID-19 (a few samples of this study predate the infection). Cell type and time point are not known. The CDR3 DNA reads as TGCGCCAGAAGCTTGGGACCTGGACAGGGCTACGAGCAGTACTTC. It specifies CARSLGPGQGYEQYF.